The 8 T cell receptor beta chains below were found in one sample sequenced in a study of T-cell memory formation after mild COVID-19. Each CDR3 protein gets one entry after TCRdb re-called the 5' RACE reads with MiXCR. The sample records a few hundred thousand distinct CDR3 sequences, about 16% being singletons. The sequencing sample was made of PBMCs or a T cell subset sorted from them (not recorded which). Source of these receptors: a man aged 18-30 years who had mild COVID-19 (a few samples of this study predate the infection). Cell type and time point are not known.

There are many counts of this clonotype. The chain links TRBV29-1 to TRBJ2-3; no clear D gene. From germline, CDR1 is SQVTM and CDR2 ANQGSEA. The CDR3 length is 11 residues. Trimming took 4 bases from V and 2 from J, leaving 4 bases between them. CDR3 residues: CSVGATDTQYF. Written as DNA, the CDR3 is TGCAGCGTTGGGGCCACAGATACGCAGTATTTT.

V usage is TRBV5-1 and J usage is TRBJ1-1; D gene ambiguous. Deletions cut 0 bases from V and 4 bases from J, with 13 bases between. Germline CDR1 reads SGHRS; CDR2 reads YFSETQ. The CDR3 loop spans 15 amino acids. This CDR3 reads CASSLGYNRITEAFF. CDR3 bases: TGCGCCAGCAGCTTGGGGTACAACCGGATCACTGAAGCTTTCTTT.

This clonotype has a count of ten or more. The rearrangement joins TRBV20-1 to TRBJ2-1, with 14 bases aligning to TRBD2. Unmatched junction bases numbered 2, after V lost 5 bases and J lost 8 bases. The CDR3 runs 13 residues. Germline V CDR1 and CDR2: DFQATT, SNEGSKA (reference sequence). This CDR3 is CSAGLAGGYEQFF. In DNA, the CDR3 is TGCAGTGCTGGACTAGCGGGGGGCTATGAGCAGTTCTTC.

The V gene is TRBV6-5, the J gene TRBJ2-7; D could derive from TRBD1 or TRBD2 (5 bases each). CDR3 length: 15 residues. Germline CDR1 MNHEY, CDR2 SVGAGI. Between the trimmed V and J ends, which lost 2 bases and 0 bases, there was a span of 11 bases. CDR3 amino acids: CASSYDPGSSYEQYF. In DNA form, the CDR3 reads TGTGCCAGCAGTTACGACCCAGGGAGCTCCTACGAGCAGTACTTC.

The chain employs TRBV7-2 and TRBJ2-3; 9 positions agree with TRBD2. The CDR3 spans 16 residues. The junction had 4 bases not matched to a gene; V was cut back by 0 bases and J by 3 bases. CDR1 SGHTA and CDR2 FQGNSA come from the germline V gene. DNA for the CDR3: TGTGCCAGCAGCTTAGCTTTGCTAGCGGGGACAGATACGCAGTATTTT. Translated: CASSLALLAGTDTQYF.

V gene TRBV4-3 combines with J gene TRBJ1-4; D possibly corresponds to TRBD1 (5 bases). Looked up from germline, CDR1 is LGHNA and CDR2 is YSLEER. Trimming took 8 bases from V and 10 from J, leaving 23 bases between them. This CDR3 has 15 amino acids. CDR3 residues: CASRTRQGARGKLFF. CDR3 bases: TGCGCCAGCCGGACGCGTCAGGGCGCGAGGGGAAAACTGTTTTTT.

This clonotype has a handful of counts. The CDR3 nucleotides read TGTGCCAGCAAAAATGCCGCTCTAGCGGTGTACCAAGAGACCCAGTACTTC. This gives the protein CASKNAALAVYQETQYF. The chain recombines TRBV7-8 with TRBJ2-5; 7 nucleotides line up with TRBD2. The CDR3 covers 17 residues. V was clipped by 7 bases and J by 0 bases; unmatched bases: 14. Germline CDR1 and CDR2: SGHVS and FQNEAQ.

This clonotype was found a few times. The chain joins TRBV12-3 or TRBV12-4 to TRBJ2-2; 12 bases are shared with TRBD2. The CDR3 extends over 13 amino acids. V was pared by 6 bases and J by 12 bases, with 5 bases of the junction left unmatched. CDR3 amino acids: CASRPSGGAQLFF. In nucleotides, the CDR3 is TGTGCCAGCAGGCCTAGCGGGGGGGCTCAGCTGTTTTTT.